Listed below are T cell receptor beta chains from one sample, sequenced in a study of cytotoxic CD8 clonotypes in ibrutinib-treated CLL. This table comes from immunoSEQ multiplex PCR, and its TCRdb copy is limited to in-frame clones, with some not included. The sample records some 140,000 clones, around 90% being singletons. The sequencing here drew on PBMCs, taken after 12 months of ibrutinib treatment. The receptors come from a human donor with chronic lymphocytic leukemia. The CDR3 runs from the conserved cysteine through the conserved F or W. Each record gives: J gene, clone size, V gene, D gene, CDR3 DNA, CDR3 protein. A D gene is named only where the DNA matches it firmly. Not every row has a clone size; where given, it reads once, few, many or a size class.

>TRBJ2-5|NA|TRBV7-7|NA
TGTGCTAGCAGCTTCGGACAGCAAGAGACCCAGTACTTC
CASSFGQQETQYF
>TRBJ2-1|NA|TRBV6-5|NA
TGTGCCAGCAGCCGTGCCCATGAGCAGTTCTTC
CASSRAHEQFF
>TRBJ2-1|NA|TRBV6-4|TRBD1
TGTGCCAGTGCCGGACAGGAAGGCAATGAGCAGTTCTTC
CASAGQEGNEQFF
>TRBJ2-3|NA|TRBV2|NA
TGTGCCACCGAAAGCGGAAGCACAGATACGCAGTATTTT
CATESGSTDTQYF
>TRBJ2-1|NA|TRBV7-9|TRBD1
TGTGCCAGCAGCTCCCATGGACAGGGGCCTAGGGATGAGCAGTTCTTC
CASSSHGQGPRDEQFF
>TRBJ1-1|NA|TRBV10-3|NA
TGTGCCATAGCAAGCGGAGTGAACACTGAAGCTTTCTTT
CAIASGVNTEAFF
>TRBJ2-7|NA|TRBV18|TRBD2
TGTGCCCTGCACGGGGGGGGCTCTTCCTACGAGCAGTACTTC
CALHGGGSSYEQYF
>TRBJ2-7|NA|TRBV7-9|NA
TGTGCCAGCAGCCCCCTGACCTCCTACGAGCAGTACTTC
CASSPLTSYEQYF
>TRBJ1-5|NA|TRBV4-1|NA
TGCGCCAGCAGCCAAGATGCCCAAGAGGAAGGGAGCAATCAGCCCCAGCATTTT
CASSQDAQEEGSNQPQHF
>TRBJ2-7|once|TRBV10-3|TRBD1
TGTGCCACCGGGACAGGGGGCAACGAGCAGTACTTC
CATGTGGNEQYF
>TRBJ2-7|NA|TRBV28|NA
TGTGCCAGCACCTCCGGGTTAGGGGCTGGAGGCGAGCAGTACTTC
CASTSGLGAGGEQYF
>TRBJ2-7|NA|TRBV4-1|NA
TGCGCCAGCAGCCAAGGCGAGGACAGCCCAGGGGAGCAGTACTTC
CASSQGEDSPGEQYF
>TRBJ1-2|once|TRBV5-4|NA
TGTGCCAGCAGCTCGGGAGGGTTCACCTATGGCTACACCTTC
CASSSGGFTYGYTF
>TRBJ2-3|NA|TRBV4-2|NA
TGTGCCAGCAGCCACCCCCTAGCGAAAGCGGATCCCGATACGCAGTATTTT
CASSHPLAKADPDTQYF
>TRBJ1-4|NA|TRBV6-6|TRBD1
TGTGCCAGCAGCCGGACACCGGGACAGGGATATGAAAAACTGTTTTTT
CASSRTPGQGYEKLFF
>TRBJ2-7|NA|TRBV7-2|NA
TGTGCCAGCAGCTTAAATTCCTACGAGCAGTACTTC
CASSLNSYEQYF
>TRBJ2-3|NA|TRBV5-1|NA
TGCGCCAGCAGGGCCACAGATACGCAGTATTTT
CASRATDTQYF
>TRBJ1-4|NA|TRBV20-1|NA
TGCAGTGCTAGTCTGGGGGAAAAACTGTTTTTT
CSASLGEKLFF
>TRBJ2-5|once|TRBV5-4|NA
TGTGCCAGCAGCTTAGGCTCTAAGGGGACCCAGTACTTC
CASSLGSKGTQYF
>TRBJ1-2|NA|TRBV30|NA
TGTGCCTGGAGTGGGGATCCGGGAGAAATGTTTTACTATGGCTACACCTTC
CAWSGDPGEMFYYGYTF
>TRBJ1-2|few|TRBV4-1|NA
TGCGCCAGCAGCCAAGAGCTCGGACTTTACTATGGCTACACCTTC
CASSQELGLYYGYTF
>TRBJ2-3|NA|TRBV4-3|NA
TGCGCCAGCAGCCAAGATCCGGCAGGGGCGGTCACAGATACGCAGTATTTT
CASSQDPAGAVTDTQYF
>TRBJ1-1|NA|TRBV27|NA
TGTGCCAGCAGTTTAACTTCAGGGGACGGCTTTCGGGCTGAAGCTTTCTTT
CASSLTSGDGFRAEAFF
>TRBJ1-2|NA|TRBV10-2|TRBD1
TGCGCCAGCAGGGGGGGACAGTATGGCTACACCTTC
CASRGGQYGYTF
>TRBJ1-3|few|TRBV28|NA
TGTGCCAGCAGTTTACCGGCGAACTCTGGAAACACCATATATTTT
CASSLPANSGNTIYF
>TRBJ2-1|NA|TRBV7-3|NA
TGTGCCAGCAGCTTAACGATAGCGAGGTACAATGAGCAGTTCTTC
CASSLTIARYNEQFF